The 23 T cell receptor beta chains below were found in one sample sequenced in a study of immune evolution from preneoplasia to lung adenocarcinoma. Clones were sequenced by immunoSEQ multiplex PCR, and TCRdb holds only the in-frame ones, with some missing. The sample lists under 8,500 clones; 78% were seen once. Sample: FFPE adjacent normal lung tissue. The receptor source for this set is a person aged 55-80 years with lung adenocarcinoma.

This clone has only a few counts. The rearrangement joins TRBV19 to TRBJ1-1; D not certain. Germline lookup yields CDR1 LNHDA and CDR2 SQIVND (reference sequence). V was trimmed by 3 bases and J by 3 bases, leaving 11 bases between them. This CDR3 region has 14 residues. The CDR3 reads CASSMEQEDTEAFF. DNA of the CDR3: TGTGCCAGTAGTATGGAGCAAGAGGACACTGAAGCTTTCTTT.

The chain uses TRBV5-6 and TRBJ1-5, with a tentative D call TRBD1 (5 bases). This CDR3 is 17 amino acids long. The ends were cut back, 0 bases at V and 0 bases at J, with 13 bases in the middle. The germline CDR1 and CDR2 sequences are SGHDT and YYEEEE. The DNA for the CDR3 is TGTGCCAGCAGCTTGGGGGGCAGGCCTTATAGCAATCAGCCCCAGCATTTT. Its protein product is CASSLGGRPYSNQPQHF. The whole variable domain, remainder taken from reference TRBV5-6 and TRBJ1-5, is DAGVTQSPTHLIKTRGQQVTLRCSPKSGHDTVSWYQQALGQGPQFIFQYYEEEERQRGNFPDRFSGHQFPNYSSELNVNALLLGDSALYLCASSLGGRPYSNQPQHFGDGTRLSIL.

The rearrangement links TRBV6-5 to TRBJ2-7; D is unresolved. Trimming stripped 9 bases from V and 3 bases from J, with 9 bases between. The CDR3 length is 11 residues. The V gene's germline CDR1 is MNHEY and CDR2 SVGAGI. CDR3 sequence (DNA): TGTGCCAGATTACAGTTCTACGAGCAGTACGTC. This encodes CARLQFYEQYV.

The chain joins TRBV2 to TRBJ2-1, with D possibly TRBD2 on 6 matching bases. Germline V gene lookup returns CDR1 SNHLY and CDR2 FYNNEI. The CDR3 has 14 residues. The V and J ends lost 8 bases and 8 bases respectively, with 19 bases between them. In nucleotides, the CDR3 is TGTGCCAGCGGAGGCGCGGGGTACGTCGATGAGCAGTTCTTC. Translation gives CASGGAGYVDEQFF.

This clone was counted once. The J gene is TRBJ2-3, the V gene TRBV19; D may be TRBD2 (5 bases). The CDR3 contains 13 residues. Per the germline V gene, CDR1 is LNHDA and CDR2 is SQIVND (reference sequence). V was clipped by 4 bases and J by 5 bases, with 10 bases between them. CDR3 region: CASSTSGVDTQYF. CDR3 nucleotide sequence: TGTGCCAGTAGTACGTCCGGGGTAGATACGCAGTATTTT.

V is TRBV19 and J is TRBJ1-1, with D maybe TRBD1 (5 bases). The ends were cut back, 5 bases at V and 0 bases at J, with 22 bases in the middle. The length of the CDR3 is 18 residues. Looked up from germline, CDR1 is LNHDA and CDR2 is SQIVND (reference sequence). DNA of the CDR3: TGTGCCAGTAGTCCGATGAAAGGGGCTATTGGGTTGAACACTGAAGCTTTCTTT. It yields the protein CASSPMKGAIGLNTEAFF. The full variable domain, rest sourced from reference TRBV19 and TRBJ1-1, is DGGITQSPKYLFRKEGQNVTLSCEQNLNHDAMYWYRQDPGQGLRLIYYSQIVNDFQKGDIAEGYSVSREKKESFPLTVTSAQKNPTAFYLCASSPMKGAIGLNTEAFFGQGTRLTVV.

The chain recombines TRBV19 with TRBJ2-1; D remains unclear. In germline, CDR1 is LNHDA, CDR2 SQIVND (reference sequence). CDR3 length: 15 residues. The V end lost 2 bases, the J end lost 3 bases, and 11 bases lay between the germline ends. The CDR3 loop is CASSIQAEYYNEQFF. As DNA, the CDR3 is TGTGCCAGTAGTATACAGGCGGAGTACTACAATGAGCAGTTCTTC.

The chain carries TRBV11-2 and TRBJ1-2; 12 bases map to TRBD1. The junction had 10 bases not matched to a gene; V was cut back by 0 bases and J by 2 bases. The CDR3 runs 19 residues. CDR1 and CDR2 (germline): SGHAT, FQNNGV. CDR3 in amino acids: CASSLDGIRGTGGNYGYTF. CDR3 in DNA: TGTGCCAGCAGCTTAGATGGGATCAGAGGGACAGGGGGCAACTATGGCTACACCTTC.

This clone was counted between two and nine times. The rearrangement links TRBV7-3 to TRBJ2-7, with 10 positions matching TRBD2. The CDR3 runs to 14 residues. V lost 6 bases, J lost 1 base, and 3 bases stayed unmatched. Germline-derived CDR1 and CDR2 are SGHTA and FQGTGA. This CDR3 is CASRPSGGSYEQYF. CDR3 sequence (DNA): TGTGCCAGCAGGCCTAGCGGGGGTTCCTACGAGCAGTACTTC.

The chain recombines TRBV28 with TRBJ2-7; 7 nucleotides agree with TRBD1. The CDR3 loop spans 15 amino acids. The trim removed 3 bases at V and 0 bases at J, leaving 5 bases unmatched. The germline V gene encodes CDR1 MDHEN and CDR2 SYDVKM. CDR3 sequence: CASSFSDRDSYEQYF. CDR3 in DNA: TGTGCCAGCAGTTTCAGTGACAGGGACTCCTACGAGCAGTACTTC.

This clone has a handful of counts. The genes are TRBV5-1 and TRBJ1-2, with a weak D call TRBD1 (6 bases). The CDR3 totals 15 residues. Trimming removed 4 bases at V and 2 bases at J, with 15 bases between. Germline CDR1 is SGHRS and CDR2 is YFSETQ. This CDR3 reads CASSRGQRGNYGYTF. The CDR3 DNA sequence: TGCGCCAGCAGCCGAGGACAGAGAGGAAACTATGGCTACACCTTC.

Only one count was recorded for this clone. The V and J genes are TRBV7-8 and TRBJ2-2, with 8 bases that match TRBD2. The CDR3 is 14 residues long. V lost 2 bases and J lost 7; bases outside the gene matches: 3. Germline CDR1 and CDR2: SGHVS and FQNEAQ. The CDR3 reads CASSLTSGGGELFF. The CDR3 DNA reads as TGTGCCAGCAGCTTAACTAGCGGAGGCGGGGAGCTGTTTTTT.

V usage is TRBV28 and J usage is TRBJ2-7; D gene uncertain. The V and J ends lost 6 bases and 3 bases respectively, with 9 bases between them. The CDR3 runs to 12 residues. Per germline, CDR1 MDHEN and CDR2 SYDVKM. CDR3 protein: CASRDPDYEQYF. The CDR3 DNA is TGTGCCAGCAGGGACCCGGACTACGAGCAGTACTTC.

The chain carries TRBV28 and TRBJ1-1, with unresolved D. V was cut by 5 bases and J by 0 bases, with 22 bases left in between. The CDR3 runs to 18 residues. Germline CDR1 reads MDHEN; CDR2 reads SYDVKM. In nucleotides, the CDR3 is TGTGCCAGCAGTCCGATGGGAAGACGGGTAAGGATGAACACTGAAGCTTTCTTT. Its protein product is CASSPMGRRVRMNTEAFF.

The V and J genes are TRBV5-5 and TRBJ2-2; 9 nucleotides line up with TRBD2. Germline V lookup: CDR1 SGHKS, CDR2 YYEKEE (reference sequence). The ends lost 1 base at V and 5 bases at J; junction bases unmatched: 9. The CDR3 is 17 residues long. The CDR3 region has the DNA TGTGCCAGCAGCTTGTTCTTGTCCCTAGCGGGGACCGGGGAGCTGTTTTTT. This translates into CASSLFLSLAGTGELFF.

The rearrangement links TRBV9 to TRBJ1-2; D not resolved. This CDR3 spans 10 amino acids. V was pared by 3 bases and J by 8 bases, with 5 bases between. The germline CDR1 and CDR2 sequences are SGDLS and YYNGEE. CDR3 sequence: CASSGWGYTF. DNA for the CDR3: TGTGCCAGCAGCGGTTGGGGCTACACCTTC.

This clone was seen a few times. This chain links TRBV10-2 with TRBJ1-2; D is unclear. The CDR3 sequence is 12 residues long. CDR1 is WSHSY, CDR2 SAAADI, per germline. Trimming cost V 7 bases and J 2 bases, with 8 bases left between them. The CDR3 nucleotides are TGCGCCAGCAATGGGGAAAACTATGGCTACACCTTC. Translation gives CASNGENYGYTF.

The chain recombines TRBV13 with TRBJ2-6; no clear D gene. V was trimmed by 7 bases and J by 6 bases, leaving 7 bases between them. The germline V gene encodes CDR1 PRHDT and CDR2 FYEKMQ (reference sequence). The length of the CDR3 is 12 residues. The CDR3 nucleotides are TGTGCCAGCACCCGACAGGCCAACGTCCTGACTTTC. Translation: CASTRQANVLTF.

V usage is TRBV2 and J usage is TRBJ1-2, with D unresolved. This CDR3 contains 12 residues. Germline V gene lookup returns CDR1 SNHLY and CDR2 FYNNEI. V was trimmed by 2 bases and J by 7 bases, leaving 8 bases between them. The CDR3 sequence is CASSETDSGYTF. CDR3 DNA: TGTGCCAGCAGTGAAACGGATAGTGGCTACACCTTC.

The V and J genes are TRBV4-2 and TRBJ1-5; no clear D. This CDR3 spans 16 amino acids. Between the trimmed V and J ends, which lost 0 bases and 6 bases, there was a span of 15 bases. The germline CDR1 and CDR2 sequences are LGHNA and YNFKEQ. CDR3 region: CASSQDTNTFFQPQHF. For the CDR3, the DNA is TGTGCCAGCAGCCAAGATACTAATACATTTTTTCAGCCCCAGCATTTT.

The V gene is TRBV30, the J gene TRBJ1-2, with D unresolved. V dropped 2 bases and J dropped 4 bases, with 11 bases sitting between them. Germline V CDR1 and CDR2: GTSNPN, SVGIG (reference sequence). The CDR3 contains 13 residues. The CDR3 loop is CAWSLDTSYGYTF. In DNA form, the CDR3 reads TGTGCCTGGAGTCTCGACACGAGCTATGGCTACACCTTC. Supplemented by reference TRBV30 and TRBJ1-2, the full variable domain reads SQTIHQWPATLVQPVGSPLSLECTVEGTSNPNLYWYRQAAGRGLQLLFYSVGIGQISSEVPQNLSASRPQDRQFILSSKKLLLSDSGFYLCAWSLDTSYGYTFGSGTRLTVV.

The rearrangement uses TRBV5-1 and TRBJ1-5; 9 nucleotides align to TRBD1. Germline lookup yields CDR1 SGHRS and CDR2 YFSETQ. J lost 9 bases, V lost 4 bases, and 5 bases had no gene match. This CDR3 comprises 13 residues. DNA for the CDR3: TGCGCCAGCAGCCTAGGGACAGGGTGGCCCCAGCATTTT. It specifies CASSLGTGWPQHF. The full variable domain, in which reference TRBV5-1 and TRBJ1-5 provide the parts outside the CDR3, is KAGVTQTPRYLIKTRGQQVTLSCSPISGHRSVSWYQQTPGQGLQFLFEYFSETQRNKGNFPGRFSGRQFSNSRSEMNVSTLELGDSALYLCASSLGTGWPQHFGDGTRLSIL.

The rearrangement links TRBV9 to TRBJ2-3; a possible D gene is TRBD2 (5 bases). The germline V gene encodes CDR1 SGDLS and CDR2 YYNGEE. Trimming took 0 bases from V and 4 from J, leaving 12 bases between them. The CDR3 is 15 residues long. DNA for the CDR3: TGTGCCAGCAGCGTAGGGGTAGATAGCGCAGATACGCAGTATTTT. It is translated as CASSVGVDSADTQYF.